This TCR beta chain was retrieved from a study of blood T cell repertoires in COVID-19. This CDR3 is 14 amino acids long. With V trimmed by 6 bases and J by 7 bases, 10 bases remained unmatched. Looked up from germline, CDR1 is MNHEY and CDR2 is SVGAGI. Some clones are missing from TCRdb's copy, which holds only in-frame ones; the method was immunoSEQ multiplex PCR. The sample includes 80,000 to 95,000 clones, 86% of them seen just once. The sample consisted of peripheral blood. This chain connects TRBV6-5 to TRBJ2-5, with 8 positions matching TRBD2. The sequence was collected from a woman older than 75 in a cohort sampled during active or convalescent COVID-19. The CDR3 spells CASRRAGVGGTQYF. The CDR3 bases are TGTGCCAGCAGAAGAGCGGGAGTCGGGGGGACCCAGTACTTC.